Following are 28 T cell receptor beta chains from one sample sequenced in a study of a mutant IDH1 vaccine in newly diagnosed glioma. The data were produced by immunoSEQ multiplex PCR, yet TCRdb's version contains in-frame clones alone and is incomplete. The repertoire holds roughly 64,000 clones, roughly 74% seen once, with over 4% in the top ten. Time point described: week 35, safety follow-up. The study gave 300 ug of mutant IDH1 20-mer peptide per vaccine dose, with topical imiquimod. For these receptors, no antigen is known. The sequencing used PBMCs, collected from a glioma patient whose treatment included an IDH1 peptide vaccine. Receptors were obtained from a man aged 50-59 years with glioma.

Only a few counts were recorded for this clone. The CDR3 loop reads CASSLTGAGANVLTF. The CDR3 nucleotides are TGTGCCAGCAGCTTAACGGGGGCTGGGGCCAACGTCCTGACTTTC. The J gene is TRBJ2-6, the V gene TRBV13; D may be TRBD2 (6 bases). This CDR3 contains 15 residues. CDR1 PRHDT and CDR2 FYEKMQ come from the germline V gene (reference sequence). The V end was cut by 2 bases, the J end by 2 bases, with 7 bases between.

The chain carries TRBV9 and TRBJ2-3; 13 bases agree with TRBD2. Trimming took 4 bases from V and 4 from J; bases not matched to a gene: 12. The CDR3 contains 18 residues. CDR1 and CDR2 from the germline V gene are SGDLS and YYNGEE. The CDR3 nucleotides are TGTGCCAGCAGCACCCCGGGGCAGACTAGCGGGGGGTCAGATACGCAGTATTTT. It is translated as CASSTPGQTSGGSDTQYF.

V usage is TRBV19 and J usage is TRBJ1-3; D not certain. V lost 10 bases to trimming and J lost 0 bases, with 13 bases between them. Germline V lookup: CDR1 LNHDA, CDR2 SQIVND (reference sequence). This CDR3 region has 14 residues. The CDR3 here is CATTRYTSGNTIYF. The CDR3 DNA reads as TGTGCCACCACCCGGTACACCTCTGGAAACACCATATATTTT.

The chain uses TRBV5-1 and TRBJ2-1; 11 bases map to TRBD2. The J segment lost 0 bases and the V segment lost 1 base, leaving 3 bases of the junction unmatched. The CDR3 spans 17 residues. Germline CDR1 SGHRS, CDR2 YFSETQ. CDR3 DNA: TGCGCCAGCAGCTTGTCTAGCGGGGGGCCCTCCTACAATGAGCAGTTCTTC. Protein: CASSLSSGGPSYNEQFF.

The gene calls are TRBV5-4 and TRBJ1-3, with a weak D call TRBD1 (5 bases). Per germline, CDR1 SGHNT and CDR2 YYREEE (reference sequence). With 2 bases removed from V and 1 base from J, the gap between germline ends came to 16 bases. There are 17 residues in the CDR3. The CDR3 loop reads CASSLTDSHLSGNTIYF. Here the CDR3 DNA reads TGTGCCAGCAGCTTAACAGACAGCCACTTATCTGGAAACACCATATATTTT. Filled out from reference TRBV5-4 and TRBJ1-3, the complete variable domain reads ETGVTQSPTHLIKTRGQQVTLRCSSQSGHNTVSWYQQALGQGPQFIFQYYREEENGRGNFPPRFSGLQFPNYSSELNVNALELDDSALYLCASSLTDSHLSGNTIYFGEGSWLTVV.

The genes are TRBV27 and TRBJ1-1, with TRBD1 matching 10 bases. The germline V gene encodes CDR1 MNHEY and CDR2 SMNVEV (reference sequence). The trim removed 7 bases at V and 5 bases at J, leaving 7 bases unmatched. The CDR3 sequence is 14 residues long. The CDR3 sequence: CASTRQGAGTEAFF. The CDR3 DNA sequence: TGTGCCAGCACCCGACAGGGGGCAGGAACTGAAGCTTTCTTT.

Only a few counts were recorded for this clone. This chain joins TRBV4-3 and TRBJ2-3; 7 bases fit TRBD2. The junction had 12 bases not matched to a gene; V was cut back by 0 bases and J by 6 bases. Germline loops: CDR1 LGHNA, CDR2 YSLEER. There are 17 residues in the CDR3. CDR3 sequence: CASSQDLAGDFSDTQYF. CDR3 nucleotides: TGCGCCAGCAGCCAAGATTTGGCGGGGGACTTTTCGGATACGCAGTATTTT.

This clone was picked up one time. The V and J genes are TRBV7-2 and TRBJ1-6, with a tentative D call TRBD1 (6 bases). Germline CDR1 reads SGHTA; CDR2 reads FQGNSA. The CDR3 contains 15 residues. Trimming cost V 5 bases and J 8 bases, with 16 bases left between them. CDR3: CASSPVYGGDSPLHF. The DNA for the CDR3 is TGTGCCAGCAGCCCCGTCTACGGGGGCGATTCACCCCTCCACTTT.

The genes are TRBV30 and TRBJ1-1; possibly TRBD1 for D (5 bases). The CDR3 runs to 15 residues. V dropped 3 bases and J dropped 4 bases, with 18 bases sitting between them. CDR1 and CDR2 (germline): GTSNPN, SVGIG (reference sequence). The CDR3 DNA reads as TGTGCCTGGAGGCCCCGGGGCAGTTCGAGCACTGAAGCTTTCTTT. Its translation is CAWRPRGSSSTEAFF.

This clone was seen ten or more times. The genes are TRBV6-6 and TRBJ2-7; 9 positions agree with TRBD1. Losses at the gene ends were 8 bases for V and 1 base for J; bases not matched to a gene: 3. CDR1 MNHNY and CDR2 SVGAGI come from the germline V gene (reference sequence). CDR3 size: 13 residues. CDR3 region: CASGQGNSYEQYF. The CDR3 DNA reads TGTGCCAGCGGACAGGGGAATTCCTACGAGCAGTACTTC.

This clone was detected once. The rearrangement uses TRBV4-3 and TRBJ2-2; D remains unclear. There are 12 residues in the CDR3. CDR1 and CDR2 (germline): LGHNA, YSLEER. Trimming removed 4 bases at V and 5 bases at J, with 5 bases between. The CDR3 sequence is CASSLSTGELFF. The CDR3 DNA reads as TGCGCCAGCAGCCTTAGTACCGGGGAGCTGTTTTTT.

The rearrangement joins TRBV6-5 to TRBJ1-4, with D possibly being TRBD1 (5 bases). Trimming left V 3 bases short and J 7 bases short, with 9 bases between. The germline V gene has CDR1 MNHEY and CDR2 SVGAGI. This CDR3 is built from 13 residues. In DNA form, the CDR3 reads TGTGCCAGCAGTTATGTGGGGGGTGAAAAACTGTTTTTT. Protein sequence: CASSYVGGEKLFF.

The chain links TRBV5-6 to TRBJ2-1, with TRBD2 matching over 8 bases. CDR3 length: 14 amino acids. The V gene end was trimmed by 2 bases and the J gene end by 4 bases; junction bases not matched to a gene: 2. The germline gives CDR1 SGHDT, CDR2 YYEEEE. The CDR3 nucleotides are TGTGCCAGCAGCTTCGGGGGGGGTTACAATGAGCAGTTCTTC. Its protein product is CASSFGGGYNEQFF.

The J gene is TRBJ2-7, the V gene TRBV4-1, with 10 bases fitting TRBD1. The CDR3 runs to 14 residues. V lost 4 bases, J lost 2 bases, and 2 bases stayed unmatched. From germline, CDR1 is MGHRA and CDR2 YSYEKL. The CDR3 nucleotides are TGCGCCAGCAGCCTGGACAGGGGGGCCTACGAGCAGTACTTC. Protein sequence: CASSLDRGAYEQYF.

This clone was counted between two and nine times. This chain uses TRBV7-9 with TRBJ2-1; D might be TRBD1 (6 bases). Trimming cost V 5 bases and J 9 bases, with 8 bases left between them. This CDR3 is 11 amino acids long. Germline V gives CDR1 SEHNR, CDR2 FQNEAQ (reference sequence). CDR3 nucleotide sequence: TGTGCCAGCAGCGCAGGGGTTGAGCAGTTCTTC. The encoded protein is CASSAGVEQFF.

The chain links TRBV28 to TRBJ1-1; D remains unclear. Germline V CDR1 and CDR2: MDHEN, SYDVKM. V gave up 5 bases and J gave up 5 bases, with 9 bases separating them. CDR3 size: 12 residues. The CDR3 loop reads CASSVEETEAFF. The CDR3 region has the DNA TGTGCCAGCAGTGTAGAGGAGACTGAAGCTTTCTTT.

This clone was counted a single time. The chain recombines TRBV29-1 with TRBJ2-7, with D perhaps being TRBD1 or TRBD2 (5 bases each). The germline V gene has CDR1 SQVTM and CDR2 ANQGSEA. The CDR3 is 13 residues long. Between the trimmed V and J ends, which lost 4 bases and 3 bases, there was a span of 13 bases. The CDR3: CSVGTGTFYEQYF. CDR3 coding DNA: TGCAGCGTTGGAACCGGGACCTTCTACGAGCAGTACTTC.

CDR3 nucleotides: TGTGCCAGCAGCGTAGTGGGACAGAGCACAGATACGCAGTATTTT. Amino acid sequence: CASSVVGQSTDTQYF. This chain connects TRBV9 to TRBJ2-3; the match to TRBD1 covers 7 bases. With V trimmed by 0 bases and J by 0 bases, 1 base remained unmatched. Looked up from germline, CDR1 is SGDLS and CDR2 is YYNGEE. The CDR3 contains 15 residues.

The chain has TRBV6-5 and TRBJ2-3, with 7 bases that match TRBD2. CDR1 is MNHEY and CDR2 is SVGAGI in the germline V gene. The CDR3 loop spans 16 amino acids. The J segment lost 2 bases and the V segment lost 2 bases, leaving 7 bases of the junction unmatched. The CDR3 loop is CASSYRRSGDTDTQYF. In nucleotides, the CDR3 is TGTGCCAGCAGTTACCGGCGGAGCGGGGACACAGATACGCAGTATTTT.

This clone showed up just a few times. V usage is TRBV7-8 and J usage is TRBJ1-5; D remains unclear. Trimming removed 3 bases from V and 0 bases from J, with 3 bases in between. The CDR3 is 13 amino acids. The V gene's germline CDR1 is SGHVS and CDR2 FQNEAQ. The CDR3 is CASSLDSNQPQHF. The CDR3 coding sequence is TGTGCCAGCAGCTTGGATAGCAATCAGCCCCAGCATTTT.

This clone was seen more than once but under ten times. The CDR3 coding sequence is TGTGCCAGCAGCGCCGACGGTAGCAATCAGCCCCAGCATTTT. It translates to CASSADGSNQPQHF. The rearrangement links TRBV7-2 to TRBJ1-5; D remains ambiguous. In germline, CDR1 is SGHTA, CDR2 FQGNSA. The CDR3 extends over 14 amino acids. V was cut by 5 bases and J by 0 bases, with 8 bases left in between.

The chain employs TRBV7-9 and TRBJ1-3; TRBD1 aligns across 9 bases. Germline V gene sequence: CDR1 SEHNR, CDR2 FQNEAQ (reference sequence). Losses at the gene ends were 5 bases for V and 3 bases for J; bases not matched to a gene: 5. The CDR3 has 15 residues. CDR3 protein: CASSRTGGVGNTIYF. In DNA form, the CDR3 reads TGTGCCAGCAGCCGTACAGGGGGCGTTGGAAACACCATATATTTT. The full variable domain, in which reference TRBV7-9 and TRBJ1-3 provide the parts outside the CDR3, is DTGVSQNPRHKITKRGQNVTFRCDPISEHNRLYWYRQTLGQGPEFLTYFQNEAQLEKSRLLSDRFSAERPKGSFSTLEIQRTEQGDSAMYLCASSRTGGVGNTIYFGEGSWLTVV.

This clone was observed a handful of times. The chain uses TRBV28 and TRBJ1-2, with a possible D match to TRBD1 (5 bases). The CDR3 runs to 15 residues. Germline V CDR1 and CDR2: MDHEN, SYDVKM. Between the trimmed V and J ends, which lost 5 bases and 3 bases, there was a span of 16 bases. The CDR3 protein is CASSPRGRGDYGYTF. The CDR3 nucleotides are TGTGCCAGCAGTCCCCGTGGGAGGGGAGACTATGGCTACACCTTC.

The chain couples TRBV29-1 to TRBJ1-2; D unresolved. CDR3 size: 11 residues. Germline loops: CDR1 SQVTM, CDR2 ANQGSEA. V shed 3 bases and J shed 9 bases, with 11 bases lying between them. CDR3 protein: CSVEGGFSYTF. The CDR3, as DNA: TGCAGCGTTGAGGGAGGTTTCAGCTACACCTTC.

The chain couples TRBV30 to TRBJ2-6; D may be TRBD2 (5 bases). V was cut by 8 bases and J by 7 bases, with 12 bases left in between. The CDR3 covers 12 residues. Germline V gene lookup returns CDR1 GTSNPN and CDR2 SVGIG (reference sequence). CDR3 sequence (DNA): TGTGCCGCTGGACGGGAAGCCAACGTCCTGACTTTC. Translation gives CAAGREANVLTF.

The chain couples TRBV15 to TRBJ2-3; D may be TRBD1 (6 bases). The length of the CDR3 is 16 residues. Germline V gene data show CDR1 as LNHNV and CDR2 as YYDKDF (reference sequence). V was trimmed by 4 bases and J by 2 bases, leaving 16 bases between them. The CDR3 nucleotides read TGTGCCACCAGCAACCAGGGGACGGGTGACACAGATACGCAGTATTTT. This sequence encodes CATSNQGTGDTDTQYF.

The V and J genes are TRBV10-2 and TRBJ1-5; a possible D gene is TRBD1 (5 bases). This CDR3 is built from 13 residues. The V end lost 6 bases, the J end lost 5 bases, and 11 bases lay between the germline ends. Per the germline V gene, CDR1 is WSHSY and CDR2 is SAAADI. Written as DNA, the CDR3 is TGCGCCAGCAGACTCAGGGTAGATCAGCCCCAGCATTTT. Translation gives CASRLRVDQPQHF.

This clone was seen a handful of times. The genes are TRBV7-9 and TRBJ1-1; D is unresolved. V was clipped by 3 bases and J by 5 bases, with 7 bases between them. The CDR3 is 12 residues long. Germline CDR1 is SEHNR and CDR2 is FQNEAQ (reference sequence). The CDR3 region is CASSFRRTEAFF. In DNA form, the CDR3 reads TGTGCCAGCAGCTTTCGACGGACTGAAGCTTTCTTT.